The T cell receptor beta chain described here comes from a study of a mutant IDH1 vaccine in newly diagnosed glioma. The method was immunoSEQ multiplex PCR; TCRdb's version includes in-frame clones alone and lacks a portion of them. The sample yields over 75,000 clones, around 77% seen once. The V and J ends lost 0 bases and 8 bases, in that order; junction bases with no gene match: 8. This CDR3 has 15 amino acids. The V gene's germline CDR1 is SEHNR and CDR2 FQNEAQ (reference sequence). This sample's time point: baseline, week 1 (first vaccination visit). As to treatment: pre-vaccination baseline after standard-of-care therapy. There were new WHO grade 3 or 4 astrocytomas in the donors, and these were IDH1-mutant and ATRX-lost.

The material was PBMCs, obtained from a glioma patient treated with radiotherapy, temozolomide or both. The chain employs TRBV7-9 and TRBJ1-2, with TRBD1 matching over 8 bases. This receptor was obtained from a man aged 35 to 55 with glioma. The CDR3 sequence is CASSLAQGARLGYTF. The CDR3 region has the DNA TGTGCCAGCAGCTTAGCGCAGGGGGCGCGGCTCGGCTACACCTTC.